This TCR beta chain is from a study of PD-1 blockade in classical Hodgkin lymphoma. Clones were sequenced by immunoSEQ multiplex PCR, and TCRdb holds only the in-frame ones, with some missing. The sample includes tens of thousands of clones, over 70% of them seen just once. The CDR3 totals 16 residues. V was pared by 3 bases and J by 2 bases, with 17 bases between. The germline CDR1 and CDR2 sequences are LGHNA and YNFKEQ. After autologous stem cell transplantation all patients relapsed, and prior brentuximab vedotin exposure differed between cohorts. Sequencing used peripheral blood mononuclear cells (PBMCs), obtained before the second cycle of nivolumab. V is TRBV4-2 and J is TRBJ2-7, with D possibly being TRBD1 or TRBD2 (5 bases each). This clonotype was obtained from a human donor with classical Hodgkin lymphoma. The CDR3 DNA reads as TGTGCCAGCAGCCACTTACAGGCCCGAGGGGCCTACGAGCAGTACTTC. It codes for CASSHLQARGAYEQYF.